The entry that follows covers one T cell receptor (beta chain) sequence. The antigen is not known. The assay was immunoSEQ multiplex PCR, and TCRdb's table has in-frame clones only and misses some. The repertoire includes hundreds of thousands of clones, roughly 95% of them detected once, and roughly 0.06% sits in the top ten. V lost 3 bases and J 1 base, leaving 10 bases between the germline ends. The CDR3 runs to 15 residues. CDR1 and CDR2 (germline): KGHSH, LQKENI. These data are taken from a study of shared clonotypes between healthy human individuals. General study points: What naive subsets generally showed was a larger estimated richness than memory subsets showed.

The V and J genes are TRBV18 and TRBJ1-5; D not certain. The sequence was obtained from a woman in her twenties or thirties in good health. Source material: naive CD4+ T cells sorted from blood. Subset specified: CD45RA+ positively selected. The CDR3 here is CASSPAAGSNQPQHF. DNA for the CDR3: TGTGCCAGCTCACCCGCAGCAGGCAGCAATCAGCCCCAGCATTTT.